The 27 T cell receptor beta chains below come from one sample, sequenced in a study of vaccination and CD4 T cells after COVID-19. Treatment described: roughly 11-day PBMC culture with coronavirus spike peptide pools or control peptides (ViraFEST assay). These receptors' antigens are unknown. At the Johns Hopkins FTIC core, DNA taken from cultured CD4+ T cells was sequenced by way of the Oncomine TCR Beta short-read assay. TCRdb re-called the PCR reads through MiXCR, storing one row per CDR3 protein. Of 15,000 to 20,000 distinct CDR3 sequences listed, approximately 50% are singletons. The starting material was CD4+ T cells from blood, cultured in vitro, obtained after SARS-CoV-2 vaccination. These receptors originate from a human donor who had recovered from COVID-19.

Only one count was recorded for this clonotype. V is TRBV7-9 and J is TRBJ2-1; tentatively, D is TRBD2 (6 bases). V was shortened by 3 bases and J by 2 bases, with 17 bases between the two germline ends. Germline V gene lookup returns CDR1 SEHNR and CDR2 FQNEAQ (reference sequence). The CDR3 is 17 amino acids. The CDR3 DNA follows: TGTGCCAGCAGCTTTTGGGTGGGGACTTCTACCTACAATGAGCAGTTCTTC. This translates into CASSFWVGTSTYNEQFF. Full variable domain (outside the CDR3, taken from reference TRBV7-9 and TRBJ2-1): DTGVSQNPRHKITKRGQNVTFRCDPISEHNRLYWYRQTLGQGPEFLTYFQNEAQLEKSRLLSDRFSAERPKGSFSTLEIQRTEQGDSAMYLCASSFWVGTSTYNEQFFGPGTRLTVL.

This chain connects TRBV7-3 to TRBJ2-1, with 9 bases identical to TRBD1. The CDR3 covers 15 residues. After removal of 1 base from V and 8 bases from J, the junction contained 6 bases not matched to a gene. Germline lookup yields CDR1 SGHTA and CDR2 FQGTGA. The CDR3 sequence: CASSLMGQGTHEQFF. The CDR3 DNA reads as TGTGCCAGCAGCTTAATGGGACAGGGAACCCATGAGCAGTTCTTC.

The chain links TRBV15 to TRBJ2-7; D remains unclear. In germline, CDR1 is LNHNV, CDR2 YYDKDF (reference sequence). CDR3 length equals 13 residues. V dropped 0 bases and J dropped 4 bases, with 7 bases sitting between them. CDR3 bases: TGTGCCACCAGCAGAGATGAAGGGTACGAGCAGTACTTC. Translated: CATSRDEGYEQYF.

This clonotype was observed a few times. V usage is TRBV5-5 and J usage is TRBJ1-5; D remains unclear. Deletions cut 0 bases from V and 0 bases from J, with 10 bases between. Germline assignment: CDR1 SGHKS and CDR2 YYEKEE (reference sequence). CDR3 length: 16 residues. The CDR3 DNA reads TGTGCCAGCAGCTTGGGTGTCAGCAATAGCAATCAGCCCCAGCATTTT. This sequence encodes CASSLGVSNSNQPQHF.

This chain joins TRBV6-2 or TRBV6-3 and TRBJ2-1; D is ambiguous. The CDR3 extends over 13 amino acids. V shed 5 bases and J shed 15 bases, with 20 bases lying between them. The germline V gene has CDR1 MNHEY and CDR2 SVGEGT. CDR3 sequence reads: CASSVSLPTNRFF. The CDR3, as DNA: TGTGCCAGCAGTGTCTCGCTCCCCACTAATCGGTTCTTC.

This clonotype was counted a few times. CDR3 region: CASRGELLAGDEQYF. CDR3 bases: TGTGCCAGCAGAGGAGAGTTACTAGCGGGAGACGAGCAGTACTTC. J is TRBJ2-7 and V is TRBV7-9, with TRBD2 matching 11 bases. The CDR3 runs 15 residues. Germline CDR1 is SEHNR and CDR2 is FQNEAQ (reference sequence). Unmatched junction bases numbered 9, after V lost 6 bases and J lost 5 bases.

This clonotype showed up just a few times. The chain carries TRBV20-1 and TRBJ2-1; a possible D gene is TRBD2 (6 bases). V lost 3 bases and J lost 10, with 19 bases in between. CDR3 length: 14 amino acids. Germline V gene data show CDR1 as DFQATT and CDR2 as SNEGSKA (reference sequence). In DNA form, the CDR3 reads TGCAGTGCTAGGCTAGCCGGAGGGCGTCGGGAGCAGTTCTTC. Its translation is CSARLAGGRREQFF.

The CDR3 DNA is TGTGCCAGCAGCCACGGACAGCCCCGGCCTAACGAGACCCAGTACTTC. It codes for CASSHGQPRPNETQYF. V gene TRBV11-3 combines with J gene TRBJ2-5; tentative D call: TRBD1 (6 bases). The CDR3 contains 16 residues. V shed 5 bases and J shed 5 bases, with 21 bases lying between them. CDR1 is SGHNT, CDR2 YENEEA, per germline.

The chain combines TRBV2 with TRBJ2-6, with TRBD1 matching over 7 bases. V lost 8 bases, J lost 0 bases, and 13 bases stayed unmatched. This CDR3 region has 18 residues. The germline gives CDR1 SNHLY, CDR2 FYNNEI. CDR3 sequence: CASGLDREEISGANVLTF. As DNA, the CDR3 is TGTGCCAGCGGTCTAGACAGGGAAGAAATCTCTGGGGCCAACGTCCTGACTTTC. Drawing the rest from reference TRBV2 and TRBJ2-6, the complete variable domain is EPEVTQTPSHQVTQMGQEVILRCVPISNHLYFYWYRQILGQKVEFLVSFYNNEISEKSEIFDDQFSVERPDGSNFTLKIRSTKLEDSAMYFCASGLDREEISGANVLTFGAGSRLTVL.

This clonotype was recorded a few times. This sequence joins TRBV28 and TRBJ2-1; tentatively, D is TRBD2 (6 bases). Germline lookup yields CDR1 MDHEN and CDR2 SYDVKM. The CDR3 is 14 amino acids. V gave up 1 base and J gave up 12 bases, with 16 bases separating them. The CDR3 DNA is TGTGCCAGCAGTTTATCCCGGGGGAGTGGGGGGCAGTTCTTC. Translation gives CASSLSRGSGGQFF. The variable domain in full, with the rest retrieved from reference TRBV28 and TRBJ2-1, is DVKVTQSSRYLVKRTGEKVFLECVQDMDHENMFWYRQDPGLGLRLIYFSYDVKMKEKGDIPEGYSVSREKKERFSLILESASTNQTSMYLCASSLSRGSGGQFFGPGTRLTVL.

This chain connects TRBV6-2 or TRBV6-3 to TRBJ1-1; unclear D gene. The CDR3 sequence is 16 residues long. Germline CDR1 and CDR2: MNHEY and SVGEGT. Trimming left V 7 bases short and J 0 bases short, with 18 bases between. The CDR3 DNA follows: TGTGCCAGCACCTCCCTACCGGGGAGGATGAACACTGAAGCTTTCTTT. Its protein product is CASTSLPGRMNTEAFF.

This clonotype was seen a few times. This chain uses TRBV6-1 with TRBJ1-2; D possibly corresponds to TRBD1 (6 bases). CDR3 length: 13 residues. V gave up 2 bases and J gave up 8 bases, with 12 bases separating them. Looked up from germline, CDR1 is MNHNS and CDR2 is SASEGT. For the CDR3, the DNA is TGTGCCAGCAGTGAAAGGGGGGAGTCGGGCTACACCTTC. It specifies CASSERGESGYTF.

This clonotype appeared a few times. CDR3 sequence reads: CASSLAGSGTKLFF. As DNA, the CDR3 is TGTGCCAGCAGCTTAGCCGGGTCGGGGACTAAGCTTTTCTTT. The chain couples TRBV7-9 to TRBJ1-1; a weak D match, TRBD1 (5 bases). Trimming removed 0 bases from V and 13 bases from J, with 18 bases in between. The CDR3 sequence is 14 residues long. CDR1 and CDR2 (germline): SEHNR, FQNEAQ (reference sequence).

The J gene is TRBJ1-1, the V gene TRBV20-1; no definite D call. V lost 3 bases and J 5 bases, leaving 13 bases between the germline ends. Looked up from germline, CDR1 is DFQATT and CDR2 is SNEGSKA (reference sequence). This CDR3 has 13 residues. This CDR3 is CSARDLRRTEAFF. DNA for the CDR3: TGCAGTGCTAGGGATCTTAGAAGGACTGAAGCTTTCTTT.

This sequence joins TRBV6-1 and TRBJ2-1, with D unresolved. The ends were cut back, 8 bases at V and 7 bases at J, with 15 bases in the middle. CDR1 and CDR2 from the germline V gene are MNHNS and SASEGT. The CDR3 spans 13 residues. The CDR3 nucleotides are TGTGCCAGCCGAACGGCCGGAAAGAATGAGCAGTTCTTC. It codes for CASRTAGKNEQFF.

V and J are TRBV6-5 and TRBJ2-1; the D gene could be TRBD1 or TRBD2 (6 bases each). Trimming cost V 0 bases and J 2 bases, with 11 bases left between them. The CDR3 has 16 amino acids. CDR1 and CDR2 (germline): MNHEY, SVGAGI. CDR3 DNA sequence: TGTGCCAGCAGTTACTCGAACCGGGGGCCCTACAATGAGCAGTTCTTC. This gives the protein CASSYSNRGPYNEQFF.

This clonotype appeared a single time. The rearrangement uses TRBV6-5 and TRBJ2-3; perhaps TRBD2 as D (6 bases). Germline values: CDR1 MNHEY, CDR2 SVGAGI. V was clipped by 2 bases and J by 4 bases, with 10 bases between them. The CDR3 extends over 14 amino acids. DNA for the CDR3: TGTGCCAGCAGTTACGGCGGGATGGCAGATACGCAGTATTTT. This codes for CASSYGGMADTQYF.

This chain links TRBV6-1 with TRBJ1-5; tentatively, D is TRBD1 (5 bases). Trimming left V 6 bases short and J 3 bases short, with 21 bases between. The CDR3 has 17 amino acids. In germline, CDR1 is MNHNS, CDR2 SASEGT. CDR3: CASSRGTALGNNQPQHF. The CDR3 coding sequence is TGTGCCAGCAGCCGTGGGACCGCTCTGGGGAACAATCAGCCCCAGCATTTT.

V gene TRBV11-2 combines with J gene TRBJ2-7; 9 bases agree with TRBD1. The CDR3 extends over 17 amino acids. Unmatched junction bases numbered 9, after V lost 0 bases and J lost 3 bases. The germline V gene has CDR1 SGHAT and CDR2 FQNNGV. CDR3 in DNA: TGTGCCAGCAGCTTAGATACCGGGACAGGGACATTCTACGAGCAGTACTTC. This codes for CASSLDTGTGTFYEQYF. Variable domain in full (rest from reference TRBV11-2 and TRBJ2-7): EAGVAQSPRYKIIEKRQSVAFWCNPISGHATLYWYQQILGQGPKLLIQFQNNGVVDDSQLPKDRFSAERLKGVDSTLKIQPAKLEDSAVYLCASSLDTGTGTFYEQYFGPGTRLTVT.

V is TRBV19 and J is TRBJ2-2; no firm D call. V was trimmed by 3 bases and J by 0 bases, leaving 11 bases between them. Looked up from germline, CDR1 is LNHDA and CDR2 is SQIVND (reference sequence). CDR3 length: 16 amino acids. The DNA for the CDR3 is TGTGCCAGTAGTATCAGCACGGGCTCGAACACCGGGGAGCTGTTTTTT. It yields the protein CASSISTGSNTGELFF.

Here the CDR3 DNA reads TGCAGTGCTAGCGGGGGGCCTTTGACTGAAGCTTTCTTT. It yields the protein CSASGGPLTEAFF. The V and J genes are TRBV20-1 and TRBJ1-1; D possibly corresponds to TRBD1 (6 bases). Germline V gene data show CDR1 as DFQATT and CDR2 as SNEGSKA (reference sequence). CDR3 size: 13 residues. V dropped 3 bases and J dropped 5 bases, with 13 bases sitting between them.

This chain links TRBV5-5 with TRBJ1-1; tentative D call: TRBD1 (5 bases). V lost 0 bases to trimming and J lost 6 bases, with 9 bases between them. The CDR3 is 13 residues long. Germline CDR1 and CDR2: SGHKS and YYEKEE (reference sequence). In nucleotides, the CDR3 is TGTGCCAGCAGCTTGGGCTCGGGGCCTGAAGCTTTCTTT. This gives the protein CASSLGSGPEAFF. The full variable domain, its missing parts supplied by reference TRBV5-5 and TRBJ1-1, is DAGVTQSPTHLIKTRGQQVTLRCSPISGHKSVSWYQQVLGQGPQFIFQYYEKEERGRGNFPDRFSARQFPNYSSELNVNALLLGDSALYLCASSLGSGPEAFFGQGTRLTVV.

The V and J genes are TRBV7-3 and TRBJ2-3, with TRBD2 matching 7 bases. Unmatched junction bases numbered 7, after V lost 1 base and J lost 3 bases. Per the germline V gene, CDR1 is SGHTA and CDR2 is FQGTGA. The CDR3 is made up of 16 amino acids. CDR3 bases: TGTGCCAGCAGCTTAAATCCGGGGGGAGCGACAGATACGCAGTATTTT. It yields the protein CASSLNPGGATDTQYF.

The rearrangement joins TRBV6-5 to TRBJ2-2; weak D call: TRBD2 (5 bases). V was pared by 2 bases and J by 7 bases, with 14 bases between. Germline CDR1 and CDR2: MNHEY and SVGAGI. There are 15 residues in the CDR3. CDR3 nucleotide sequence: TGTGCCAGCAGTTACGAGAGGACTCCTAACGGGGAGCTGTTTTTT. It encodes CASSYERTPNGELFF.

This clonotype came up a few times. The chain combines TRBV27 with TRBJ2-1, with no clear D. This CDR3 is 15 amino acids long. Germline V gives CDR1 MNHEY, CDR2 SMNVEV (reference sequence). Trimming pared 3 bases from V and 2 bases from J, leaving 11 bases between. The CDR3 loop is CASSLSSATYNEQFF. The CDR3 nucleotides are TGTGCCAGCAGTTTGTCGTCCGCAACCTACAATGAGCAGTTCTTC.

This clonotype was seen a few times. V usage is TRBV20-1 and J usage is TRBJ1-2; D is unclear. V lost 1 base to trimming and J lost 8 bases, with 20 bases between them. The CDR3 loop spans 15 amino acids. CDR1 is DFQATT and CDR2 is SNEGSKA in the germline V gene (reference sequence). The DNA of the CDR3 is TGCAGTGCTAGAGTCGATAGGCCACATCGGGGAGGCTACACCTTC. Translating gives CSARVDRPHRGGYTF.

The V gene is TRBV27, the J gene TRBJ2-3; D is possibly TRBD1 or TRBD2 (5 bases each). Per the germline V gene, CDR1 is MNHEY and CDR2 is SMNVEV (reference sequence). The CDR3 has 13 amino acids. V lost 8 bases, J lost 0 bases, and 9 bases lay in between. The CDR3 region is CASRRGSTDTQYF. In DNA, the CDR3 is TGTGCCAGCCGACGGGGCAGCACAGATACGCAGTATTTT.